This T cell receptor (beta chain) was profiled in a study of shared clonotypes between healthy human individuals. The repertoire was sequenced with immunoSEQ multiplex PCR; TCRdb's copy has only in-frame clones and lacks some. This table has about 590,000 clones, around 95% appearing once. Looked up from germline, CDR1 is MGHRA and CDR2 is YSYEKL. The CDR3 length is 18 residues. Trimming at V came to 1 base and at J to 2 bases, leaving 10 bases not matched to a gene. Selected positively for CCR7 and CD45RO-negative, naive CD8 cells excluded terminally differentiated effector memory CD45RA+ cells. The sequencing input was naive CD8+ T cells sorted from blood. The sequence was collected from a woman aged 25 to 39 in good health. The chain combines TRBV4-1 with TRBJ2-3; 9 nucleotides match TRBD2. CDR3 region: CASSQVVVASGNTDTQYF. The CDR3 nucleotides are TGCGCCAGCAGCCAAGTGGTTGTGGCTAGCGGGAACACAGATACGCAGTATTTT.